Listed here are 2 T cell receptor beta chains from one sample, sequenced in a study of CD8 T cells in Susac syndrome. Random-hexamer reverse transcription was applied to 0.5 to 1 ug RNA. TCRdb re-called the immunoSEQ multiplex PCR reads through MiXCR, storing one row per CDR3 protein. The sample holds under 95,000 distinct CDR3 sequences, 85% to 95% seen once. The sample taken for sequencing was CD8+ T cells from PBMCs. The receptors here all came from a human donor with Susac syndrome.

The CDR3: CSVDLKNHALNEQFF. The CDR3 nucleotides are TGCAGCGTTGACCTAAAGAATCACGCCCTTAATGAGCAGTTCTTC. The V and J genes are TRBV29-1 and TRBJ2-1; D remains ambiguous. This CDR3 has 15 amino acids. Trimming took 3 bases from V and 7 from J, leaving 19 bases between them. The germline V gene encodes CDR1 SQVTM and CDR2 ANQGSEA.

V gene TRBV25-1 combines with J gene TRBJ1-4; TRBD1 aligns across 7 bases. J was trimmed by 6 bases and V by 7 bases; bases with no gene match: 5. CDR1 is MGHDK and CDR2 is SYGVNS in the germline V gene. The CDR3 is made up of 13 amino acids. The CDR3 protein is CASNQGVDEKLFF. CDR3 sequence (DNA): TGTGCCAGCAACCAGGGGGTTGATGAAAAACTGTTTTTT.